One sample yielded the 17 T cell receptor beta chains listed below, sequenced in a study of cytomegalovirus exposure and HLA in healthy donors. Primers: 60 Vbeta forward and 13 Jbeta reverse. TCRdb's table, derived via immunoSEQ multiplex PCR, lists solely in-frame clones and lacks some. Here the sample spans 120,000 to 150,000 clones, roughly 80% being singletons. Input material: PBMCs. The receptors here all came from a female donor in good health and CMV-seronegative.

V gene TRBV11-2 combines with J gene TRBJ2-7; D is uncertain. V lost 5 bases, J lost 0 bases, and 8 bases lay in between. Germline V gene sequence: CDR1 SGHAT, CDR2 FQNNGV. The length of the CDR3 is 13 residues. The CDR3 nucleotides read TGTGCCAGCAGCCTGACATACTCCTACGAGCAGTACTTC. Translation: CASSLTYSYEQYF.

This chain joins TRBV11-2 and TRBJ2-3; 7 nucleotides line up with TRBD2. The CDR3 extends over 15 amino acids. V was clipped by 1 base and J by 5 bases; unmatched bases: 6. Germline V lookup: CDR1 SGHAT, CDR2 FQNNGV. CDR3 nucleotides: TGTGCCAGCAGCTTAGGCGGCGGGAGTATAGATACGCAGTATTTT. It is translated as CASSLGGGSIDTQYF.

For the CDR3, the DNA is TGTGCCAGCAGGGAGACCCGCCCGGGGAATGAGCAGTTCTTC. It translates to CASRETRPGNEQFF. The rearrangement links TRBV27 to TRBJ2-1; D is perhaps TRBD2 (5 bases). The CDR3 sequence is 14 residues long. V shed 6 bases and J shed 7 bases, with 16 bases lying between them. CDR1 and CDR2 from the germline V gene are MNHEY and SMNVEV (reference sequence).

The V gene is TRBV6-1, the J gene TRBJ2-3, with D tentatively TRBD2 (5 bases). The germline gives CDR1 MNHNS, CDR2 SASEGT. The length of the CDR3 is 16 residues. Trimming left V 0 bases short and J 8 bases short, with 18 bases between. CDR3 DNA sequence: TGTGCCAGCAGTGAAGCACCGGGTCCAACACGGGGTACGCAGTATTTT. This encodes CASSEAPGPTRGTQYF.

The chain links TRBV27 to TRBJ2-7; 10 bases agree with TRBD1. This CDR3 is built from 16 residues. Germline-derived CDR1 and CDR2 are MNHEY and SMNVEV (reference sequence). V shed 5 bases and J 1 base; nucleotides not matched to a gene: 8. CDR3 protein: CASSGLGQGESYEQYF. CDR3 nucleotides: TGTGCCAGCAGTGGTCTCGGACAGGGGGAATCCTACGAGCAGTACTTC.

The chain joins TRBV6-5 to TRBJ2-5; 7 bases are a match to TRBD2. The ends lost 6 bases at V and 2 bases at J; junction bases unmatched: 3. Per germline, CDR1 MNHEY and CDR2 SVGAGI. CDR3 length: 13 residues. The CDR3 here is CASRFSGQETQYF. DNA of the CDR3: TGTGCCAGCAGGTTTAGCGGGCAAGAGACCCAGTACTTC.

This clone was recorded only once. The CDR3 sequence is CASSPTLAGGNEQYF. The CDR3 region has the DNA TGTGCCAGCAGCCCCACGCTAGCGGGAGGTAACGAGCAGTACTTC. The V and J genes are TRBV27 and TRBJ2-7; 11 nucleotides align to TRBD2. The junction had 9 bases not matched to a gene; V was cut back by 6 bases and J by 5 bases. Germline loops: CDR1 MNHEY, CDR2 SMNVEV (reference sequence). The CDR3 length is 15 residues.

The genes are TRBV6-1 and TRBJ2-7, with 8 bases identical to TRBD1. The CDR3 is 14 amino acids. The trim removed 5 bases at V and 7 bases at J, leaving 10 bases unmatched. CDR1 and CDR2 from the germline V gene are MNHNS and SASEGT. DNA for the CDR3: TGTGCCAGCAGTCCGACAGGGGCCTCGGGGGAGCAGTACTTC. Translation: CASSPTGASGEQYF.

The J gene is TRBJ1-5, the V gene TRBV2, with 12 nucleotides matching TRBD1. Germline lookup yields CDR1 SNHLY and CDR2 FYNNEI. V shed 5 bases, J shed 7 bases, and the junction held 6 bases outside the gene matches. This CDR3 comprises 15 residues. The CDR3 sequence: CASSRGTGGRQPQHF. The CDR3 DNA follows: TGTGCCAGCAGTAGAGGGACAGGGGGCAGACAGCCCCAGCATTTT.

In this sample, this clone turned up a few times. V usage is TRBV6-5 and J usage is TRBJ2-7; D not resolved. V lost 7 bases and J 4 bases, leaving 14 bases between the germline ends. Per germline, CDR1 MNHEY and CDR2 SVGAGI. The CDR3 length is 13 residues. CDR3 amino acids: CASTPLGVYEQYF. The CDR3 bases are TGTGCCAGCACCCCCCTGGGCGTTTACGAGCAGTACTTC.

CDR3 protein: CASSPPDGPGTAYEQYF. The CDR3 DNA follows: TGTGCCAGCTCACCACCTGACGGCCCCGGGACAGCCTACGAGCAGTACTTC. This sequence joins TRBV18 and TRBJ2-7; 7 nucleotides match TRBD1. The CDR3 is 17 residues long. The ends lost 0 bases at V and 2 bases at J; junction bases unmatched: 10. The germline gives CDR1 KGHSH, CDR2 LQKENI.

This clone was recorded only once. The CDR3 reads CASSQETSGMKDEQFF. CDR3 coding DNA: TGTGCCAGCAGCCAAGAGACTAGCGGGATGAAGGATGAGCAGTTCTTC. This chain connects TRBV14 to TRBJ2-1, with 11 bases fitting TRBD2. The CDR3 loop spans 16 amino acids. CDR1 and CDR2 from the germline V gene are SGHDN and FVKESK. Trimming at V came to 0 bases and at J to 8 bases, leaving 6 bases not matched to a gene.

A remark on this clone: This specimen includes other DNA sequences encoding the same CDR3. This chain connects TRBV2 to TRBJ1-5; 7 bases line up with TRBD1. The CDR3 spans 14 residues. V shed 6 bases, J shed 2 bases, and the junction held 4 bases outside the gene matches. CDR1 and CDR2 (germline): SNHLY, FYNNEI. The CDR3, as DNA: TGTGCCAGCAGCGGTACAGGGGGCAATCAGCCCCAGCATTTT. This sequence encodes CASSGTGGNQPQHF.

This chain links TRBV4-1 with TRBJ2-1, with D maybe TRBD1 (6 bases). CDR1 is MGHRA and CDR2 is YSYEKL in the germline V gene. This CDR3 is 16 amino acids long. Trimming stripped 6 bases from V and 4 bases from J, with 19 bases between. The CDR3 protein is CASSVITSGTYNEQFF. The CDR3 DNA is TGCGCCAGCAGTGTGATAACCTCCGGGACATACAATGAGCAGTTCTTC.

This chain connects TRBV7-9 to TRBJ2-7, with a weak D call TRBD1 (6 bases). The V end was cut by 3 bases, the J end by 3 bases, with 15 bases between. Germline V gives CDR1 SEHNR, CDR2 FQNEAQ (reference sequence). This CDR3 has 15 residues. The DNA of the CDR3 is TGTGCCAGCAGCTTTAATGGACAGCGAGTCTACGAGCAGTACTTC. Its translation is CASSFNGQRVYEQYF.

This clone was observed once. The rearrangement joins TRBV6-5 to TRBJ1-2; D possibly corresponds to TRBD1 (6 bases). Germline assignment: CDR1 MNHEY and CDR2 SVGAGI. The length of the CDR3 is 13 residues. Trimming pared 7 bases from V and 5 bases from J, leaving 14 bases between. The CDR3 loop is CASTGTGKYGYTF. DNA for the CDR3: TGTGCCAGCACCGGAACAGGGAAATATGGCTACACCTTC.

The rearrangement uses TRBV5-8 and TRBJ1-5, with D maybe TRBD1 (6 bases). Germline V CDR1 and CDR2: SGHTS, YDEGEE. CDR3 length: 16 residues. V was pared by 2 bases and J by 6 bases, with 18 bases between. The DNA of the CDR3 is TGTGCCAGCAGCTTTATCTTGGCAGGGGAGCGTCAGCCCCAGCATTTT. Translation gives CASSFILAGERQPQHF.